These T cell receptor beta chains were read from a single sample in a study of T cell responses to AZD1222 COVID-19 vaccine. Sequencing used immunoSEQ multiplex PCR; TCRdb keeps in-frame clones, though not all of them. The sample carries 100,000 to 150,000 clones, about nine tenths recorded once. The starting material was peripheral blood, obtained on day 0 of MenACWY control vaccination. The source of these receptors is an adult in good health. Each CDR3 is given with its conserved first and last residue.

>TRBV27|17
CASSPPWGTSGTDTQYF
>TRBV5-1|15
CASSLDGGAYNEQFF
>TRBV7-9|16
CASSLASGNYNQPQHF
>TRBV6-1|12
CASSENSSSQYF
>TRBV18|16
CASSPPQGASETEAFF
>TRBV4-2|17
CASSRVRGQGFNEKLFF
>TRBV4-2|15
CASSQGVPEADTQYF
>TRBV6-4|14
CATAEQASYNEQFF
>TRBV27|11
CASRAKGEQFF
>TRBV20-1|11
CSARGFYGYTF
>TRBV7-2|18
CASTKGVGPPSSYNEQFF
>TRBV27|16
CASRIRAGDLSYEQYF
>TRBV6-2/TRBV6-3|14
CASSYSGGDSPLHF
>TRBV15|17
CATSRTVGTSGSHEQYF
>TRBV11-2|15
CASSVVETAQETQYF
>TRBV2|16
CASSGVDSLAKNIQYF
>TRBV6-5|14
CASRLQGLNTEAFF
>TRBV2|16
CASSERSEPTNEKLFF
>TRBV2|16
CASSPTGTVSGNTIYF
>TRBV11-2|16
CASSLFPGTSPGAQYF
>TRBV5-5|15
CASMGLAGVRDTQYF
>TRBV10-3|15
CAISTPGTGFEKLFF
>TRBV12-5|14
CASGTGTGEETQYF
>TRBV5-6|15
CASSAGLRGSSPLHF
>TRBV2|14
CASSDVGGTDTQYF
>TRBV3-1/TRBV3-2|14
CASRTVGGAGEQFF
>TRBV5-4|15
CASSISSDRGTEAFF
>TRBV7-8|15
CASTPRDSVSYEQYF
>TRBV12-3/TRBV12-4|12
CASTLDGTEAFF
>TRBV15|15
CATSSRESGANVLTF
>TRBV28|14
CASSPLRTSTEAFF